The 11 T cell receptor beta chains given below trace back to one sample, sequenced in a study of a mutant IDH1 vaccine in newly diagnosed glioma. Assay used: immunoSEQ multiplex PCR; TCRdb lists only in-frame clones, some missing. The sample holds some 70,000 clones, less than 90% seen once. Antigens for these TCRs are unknown. Noted time point: week 35, safety follow-up. Every vaccination contained 300 ug of the mutant IDH1 20-mer peptide and was paired with topical imiquimod. The starting material was PBMCs, obtained from a glioma patient whose treatment included an IDH1 peptide vaccine. Every receptor here comes from a young man with glioma.

For this clone: At one boundary the junction diverges from the germline segment, which might be a read error. The gene calls are TRBV7-7 and TRBJ2-2, with D possibly being TRBD1 (8 bases). Germline V gene data show CDR1 as SSHAT and CDR2 as FNYEAQ (reference sequence). This CDR3 is built from 15 residues. This CDR3 is CASSLDREGTGELFF. The CDR3 bases are TGTGCTAGCAGCCTGGACAGGGAGGGCACCGGGGAGCTGTTTTTT.

V is TRBV28 and J is TRBJ1-5; a weak D match, TRBD1 (5 bases). This CDR3 region has 16 residues. V was clipped by 3 bases and J by 3 bases, with 15 bases between them. Per germline, CDR1 MDHEN and CDR2 SYDVKM. The CDR3 is CASSFPGAGINQPQHF. For the CDR3, the DNA is TGTGCCAGCAGTTTCCCTGGGGCAGGGATCAATCAGCCCCAGCATTTT.

The chain is built from TRBV10-3 and TRBJ2-7; D gene unclear. This CDR3 is 13 amino acids long. Per germline, CDR1 ENHRY and CDR2 SYGVKD. V lost 5 bases and J 0 bases, leaving 8 bases between the germline ends. The CDR3 DNA reads TGTGCCATCAGTCCTCGTAGCTCCTACGAGCAGTACTTC. It is translated as CAISPRSSYEQYF.

The V call is TRBV7-9, the J call TRBJ1-2, with D perhaps TRBD1 (6 bases). The germline gives CDR1 SEHNR, CDR2 FQNEAQ (reference sequence). CDR3 length: 15 amino acids. V was clipped by 3 bases and J by 3 bases, with 14 bases between them. The CDR3 DNA reads as TGTGCCAGCAGCTTGTACAGGGACCCCTACTATGGCTACACCTTC. Encoded protein: CASSLYRDPYYGYTF.

The chain carries TRBV28 and TRBJ2-7; unclear D gene. CDR1 and CDR2 (germline): MDHEN, SYDVKM. Deletions cut 1 base from V and 0 bases from J, with 10 bases between. The CDR3 is 15 residues long. The CDR3 DNA follows: TGTGCCAGCAGTTTATTCGGCAGAAGCTCCTACGAGCAGTACTTC. Translation gives CASSLFGRSSYEQYF.

In this sample, this clone turned up once. CDR3 region: CATSRGTSGSNEQYF. DNA for the CDR3: TGTGCCACCAGCAGAGGGACTAGCGGGAGTAACGAGCAGTACTTC. The gene calls are TRBV15 and TRBJ2-7, with 13 positions matching TRBD2. V lost 1 base and J lost 5; bases outside the gene matches: 2. CDR1 is LNHNV, CDR2 YYDKDF, per germline (reference sequence). CDR3 size: 15 residues.

The V gene is TRBV19, the J gene TRBJ1-1, with D perhaps TRBD1 (5 bases). In germline, CDR1 is LNHDA, CDR2 SQIVND (reference sequence). The ends were cut back, 10 bases at V and 1 base at J, with 19 bases in the middle. The length of the CDR3 is 15 residues. For the CDR3, the DNA is TGTGCCACCTCAAGTAGGACACCTACGAACACTGAAGCTTTCTTT. It encodes CATSSRTPTNTEAFF.

This clone was recorded only once. The chain carries TRBV6-5 and TRBJ1-2; TRBD1 aligns across 7 bases. This CDR3 comprises 12 residues. The ends lost 10 bases at V and 8 bases at J; junction bases unmatched: 10. Germline-derived CDR1 and CDR2 are MNHEY and SVGAGI. The CDR3 coding sequence is TGTGCCACTTTACAGGGGCTTCAGGGCTACACCTTC. Translating gives CATLQGLQGYTF.

The rearrangement uses TRBV6-1 and TRBJ2-5, with D uncertain. V was clipped by 5 bases and J by 1 base, with 8 bases between them. CDR3 size: 13 residues. The V gene's germline CDR1 is MNHNS and CDR2 SASEGT. The CDR3 spells CASSSVGQETQYF. CDR3 coding DNA: TGTGCCAGCAGTTCTGTCGGCCAAGAGACCCAGTACTTC.

This chain uses TRBV27 with TRBJ2-2; a weak D match, TRBD2 (5 bases). V was clipped by 4 bases and J by 4 bases, with 10 bases between them. Germline values: CDR1 MNHEY, CDR2 SMNVEV (reference sequence). This CDR3 is 14 amino acids long. CDR3 coding DNA: TGTGCCAGCAGTTCCCGGGATATCACCGGGGAGCTGTTTTTT. Its protein product is CASSSRDITGELFF.

The V and J genes are TRBV7-2 and TRBJ2-7; weak D call: TRBD2 (5 bases). In germline, CDR1 is SGHTA, CDR2 FQGNSA. The CDR3 sequence is 13 residues long. V shed 8 bases and J shed 0 bases, with 11 bases lying between them. DNA of the CDR3: TGTGCCAGCGGCAGCGGTTCCTCCTACGAGCAGTACTTC. This translates into CASGSGSSYEQYF.